A single sample gave rise to the 5 T cell receptor beta chains below, sequenced in a study of PD-L1 blockade in urothelial cancer. TCRdb's copy holds only in-frame clones and misses some; the assay was immunoSEQ multiplex PCR. The sample has 90,000 to 120,000 clones, about nine tenths seen once. Sequencing used PBMCs, obtained around atezolizumab (anti-PD-L1) treatment. The receptors derive from a woman at least 80 years old with urothelial cancer.

In its sample, this clone was seen once. This chain links TRBV9 with TRBJ2-4; 7 bases are a match to TRBD1. Per the germline V gene, CDR1 is SGDLS and CDR2 is YYNGEE. The CDR3 extends over 14 amino acids. The trim removed 3 bases at V and 7 bases at J, leaving 7 bases unmatched. CDR3 bases: TGTGCCAGCAGCGGAGACAGGGTAGCGAACATTCAGTACTTC. This sequence encodes CASSGDRVANIQYF. The whole variable domain, remainder taken from reference TRBV9 and TRBJ2-4, is DSGVTQTPKHLITATGQRVTLRCSPRSGDLSVYWYQQSLDQGLQFLIQYYNGEERAKGNILERFSAQQFPDLHSELNLSSLELGDSALYFCASSGDRVANIQYFGAGTRLSVL.

The chain links TRBV30 to TRBJ2-7; unclear D gene. CDR1 and CDR2 (germline): GTSNPN, SVGIG (reference sequence). Deletions cut 1 base from V and 0 bases from J, with 13 bases between. The CDR3 is 15 amino acids. The CDR3 nucleotides read TGTGCCTGGAGTGGTGTAAGCGTAAGCTCCTACGAGCAGTACTTC. Encoded protein: CAWSGVSVSSYEQYF.

Only a few counts were recorded for this clone. CDR3 DNA sequence: TGCGCCAGCAGCTTGATTACAGGGGTGATGAACACTGAAGCTTTCTTT. The encoded protein is CASSLITGVMNTEAFF. The rearrangement uses TRBV5-1 and TRBJ1-1; 7 positions match TRBD1. Germline trimming cut 1 base from V and 0 bases from J; bases unmatched to any gene: 6. The CDR3 length is 16 residues. Germline CDR1 and CDR2: SGHRS and YFSETQ.

The chain links TRBV5-4 to TRBJ1-2; possible D gene TRBD1, 6 bases. V dropped 1 base and J dropped 7 bases, with 14 bases sitting between them. This CDR3 contains 14 residues. CDR1 is SGHNT, CDR2 YYREEE, per germline (reference sequence). CDR3 nucleotide sequence: TGTGCCAGCAGCTTGAGGACAGAAGTTGCTGGCTACACCTTC. Amino acid sequence: CASSLRTEVAGYTF.

There are a few counts of this clone. The chain employs TRBV7-3 and TRBJ2-2; D is perhaps TRBD2 (5 bases). The V gene lost 7 bases and the J gene lost 3 bases, with 12 bases spanning the gap. CDR3 length equals 14 residues. CDR1 is SGHTA and CDR2 is FQGTGA in the germline V gene. The CDR3 coding sequence is TGTGCCAGCACCCCAACAGCGGACACCGGGGAGCTGTTTTTT. Residues: CASTPTADTGELFF. The whole variable domain, remainder taken from reference TRBV7-3 and TRBJ2-2, is GAGVSQTPSNKVTEKGKYVELRCDPISGHTALYWYRQSLGQGPEFLIYFQGTGAADDSGLPNDRFFAVRPEGSVSTLKIQRTERGDSAVYLCASTPTADTGELFFGEGSRLTVL.